The text below deals with one T cell receptor (beta chain). It lacks a known antigen. No quality values exist for individual bases; no much larger clone is one base distant. Including cysteine and phenylalanine, the CDR3 has 16 amino acids. The read is trimmed to its CDR3 DNA, 48 bases read in frame from base 1. CDR1 and CDR2, looked up from the germline V gene, are SGHNT and YENEEA. The V and J ends are trimmed by 2 bases and 2 bases, leaving 16 bases between them. TCRbeta CDR3 regions were amplified from genomic DNA using the immunoSEQ Assay, a bias-controlled multiplex PCR. In the source study's methods: The number of nucleated cells in each sample was estimated by amplification of reference gene primers within the assay. Sequence reads were collapsed and filtered to measure the absolute abundance of every unique TCRbeta CDR3 rearrangement. For each sample, productive Simpson clonality was calculated as the square root of Simpson's diversity index over productive rearrangements. TCRdb limited this immuneACCESS table to in-frame rearrangements with V and J called. A share of clones is missing; checked studies link under half to unresolved V genes, and the rest is unexplained. D and trimming were read from the DNA, whereas the V and J calls and clone size are those reported in that table. The table for this sample lists around 170,000 clones; about 86% of them were counted only once. The ten largest make up 5.5% to 7% of the sample.

These data are taken from a study of blood T cell repertoires in COVID-19 (dated by TCRdb to about 2020). Some background on the complete study: The collaborator samples originated in the United States, Italy and Spain and spanned the acute and convalescent phases of COVID-19. A de-identified subject ID, COVID-19 status, age in years and sex were almost always included in the sample metadata. Samples were obtained from the ongoing ImmuneRACE study (first 160 participants) and from 950 to 1,500 subjects provided by 6 global collaborators. The repertoires were released in a freely available public database meant as a resource for research on the immune response to SARS-CoV-2. Deeply sampled blood TCRbeta repertoires from subjects exposed to, actively infected with, or recovered from COVID-19 were included in the dataset. The material from the prospective study consisted of cDNA or gDNA derived from T cells, B-cell-depleted T cells, or PBMCs. Where HLA class I and class II types were available, the types were taken from metadata supplied by the sample provider, not from assay-based typing.

The full study reports these points: The amount of clinical and demographic metadata varied by source and participant and was provided uncurated.

The collaborating institutions used their own protocols to collect whole blood in K2EDTA tubes. For TCRbeta analysis, collaborators shipped samples in one of three forms: frozen whole blood, isolated PBMCs, or DNA extracted from either of those sample types. This sequence uses TRBV11-3 and TRBJ2-7; TRBD1 is a weak D gene call, 5 bases matching. The sequencing sample was made of peripheral blood. This receptor was taken from a man in his fifties or sixties with active or convalescent COVID-19. The base sequence is TGTGCCAGCAGCTTATCCCAGGGCGTCATCACCTACGAGCAGTACTTC. Translated, this gives CASSLSQGVITYEQYF.